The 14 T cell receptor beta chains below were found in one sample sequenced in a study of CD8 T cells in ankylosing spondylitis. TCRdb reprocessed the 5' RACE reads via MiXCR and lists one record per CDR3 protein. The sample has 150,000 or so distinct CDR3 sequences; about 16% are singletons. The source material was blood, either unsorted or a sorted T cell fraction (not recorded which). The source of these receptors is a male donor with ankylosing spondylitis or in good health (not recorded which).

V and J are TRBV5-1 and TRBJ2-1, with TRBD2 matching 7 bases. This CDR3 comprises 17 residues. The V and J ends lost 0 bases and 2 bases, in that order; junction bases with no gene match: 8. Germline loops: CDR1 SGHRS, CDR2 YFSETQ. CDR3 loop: CASSLVGASGPYNEQFF. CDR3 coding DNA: TGCGCCAGCAGCTTGGTGGGCGCTAGCGGCCCCTACAATGAGCAGTTCTTC.

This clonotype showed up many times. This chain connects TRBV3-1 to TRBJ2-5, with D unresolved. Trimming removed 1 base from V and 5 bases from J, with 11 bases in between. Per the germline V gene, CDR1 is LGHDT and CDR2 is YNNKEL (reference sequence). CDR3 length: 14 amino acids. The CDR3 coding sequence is TGTGCCAGCAGCCAAGGATCGAGATTTGAGACCCAGTACTTC. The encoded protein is CASSQGSRFETQYF.

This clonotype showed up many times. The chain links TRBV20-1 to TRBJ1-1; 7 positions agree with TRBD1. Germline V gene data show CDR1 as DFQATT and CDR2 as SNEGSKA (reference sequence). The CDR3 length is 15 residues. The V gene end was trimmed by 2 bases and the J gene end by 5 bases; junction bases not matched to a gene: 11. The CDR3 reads CSARKGAPRRTEAFF. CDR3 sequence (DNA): TGCAGTGCTAGAAAGGGGGCCCCCCGGAGAACTGAAGCTTTCTTT.

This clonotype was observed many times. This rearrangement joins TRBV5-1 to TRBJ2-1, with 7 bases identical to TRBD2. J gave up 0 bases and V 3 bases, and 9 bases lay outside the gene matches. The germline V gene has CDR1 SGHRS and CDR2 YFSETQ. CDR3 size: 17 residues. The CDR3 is CASSSALTSVSYNEQFF. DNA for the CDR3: TGCGCCAGCAGCTCCGCACTTACTAGCGTCTCCTACAATGAGCAGTTCTTC.

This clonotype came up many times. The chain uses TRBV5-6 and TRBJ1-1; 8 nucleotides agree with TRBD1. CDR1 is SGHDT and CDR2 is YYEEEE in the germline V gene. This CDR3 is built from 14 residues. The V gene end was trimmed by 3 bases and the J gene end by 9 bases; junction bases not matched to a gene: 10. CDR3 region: CASSSLDRAGKAFF. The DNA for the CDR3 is TGTGCCAGCAGCTCCTTGGACAGGGCGGGTAAAGCTTTCTTT.

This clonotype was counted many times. DNA for the CDR3: TGTGCCAGCAGCTTCGACAGTAGCAATCAGCCCCAGCATTTT. This encodes CASSFDSSNQPQHF. The chain couples TRBV7-8 to TRBJ1-5; maybe TRBD1 (5 bases). The germline V gene encodes CDR1 SGHVS and CDR2 FQNEAQ. V shed 3 bases and J shed 0 bases, with 6 bases lying between them. The CDR3 is 14 amino acids.

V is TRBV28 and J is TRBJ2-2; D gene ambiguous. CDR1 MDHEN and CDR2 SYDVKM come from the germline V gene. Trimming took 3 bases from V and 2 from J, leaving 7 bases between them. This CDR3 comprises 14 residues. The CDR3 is CASSFEENTGELFF. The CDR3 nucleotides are TGTGCCAGCAGTTTCGAGGAAAACACCGGGGAGCTGTTTTTT.

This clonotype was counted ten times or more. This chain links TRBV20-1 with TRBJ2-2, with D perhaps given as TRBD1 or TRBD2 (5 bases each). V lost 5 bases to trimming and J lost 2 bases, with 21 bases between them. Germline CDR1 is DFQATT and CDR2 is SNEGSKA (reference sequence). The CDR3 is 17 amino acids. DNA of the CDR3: TGCAGTGCTCCTCGGGACGACCGGGACCCTAACACCGGGGAGCTGTTTTTT. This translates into CSAPRDDRDPNTGELFF.

The CDR3 DNA is TGCAGCGTTCAATCGGGACAGCAAGAGACCCAGTACTTC. It translates to CSVQSGQQETQYF. The rearrangement uses TRBV29-1 and TRBJ2-5, with TRBD1 identical over 7 bases. Trimming took 5 bases from V and 2 from J; bases not matched to a gene: 5. This CDR3 region has 13 residues. Germline CDR1 and CDR2: SQVTM and ANQGSEA.

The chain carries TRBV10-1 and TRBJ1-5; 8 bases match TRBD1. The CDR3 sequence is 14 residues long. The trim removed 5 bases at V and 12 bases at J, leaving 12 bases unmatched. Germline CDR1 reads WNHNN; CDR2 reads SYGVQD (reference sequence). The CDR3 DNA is TGCGCCAGCAGTCGGACAGGGCGGTTGGTGGGCCAGCATTTT. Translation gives CASSRTGRLVGQHF.

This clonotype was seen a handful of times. CDR3 loop: CATSDRRKNRPRPNQPQHF. CDR3 coding DNA: TGTGCCACCAGTGATCGCCGGAAAAATAGGCCCAGGCCGAATCAGCCCCAGCATTTT. The chain uses TRBV24-1 and TRBJ1-5, with D hard to call. The germline V gene has CDR1 KGHDR and CDR2 SFDVKD. CDR3 size: 19 residues. The V end was cut by 3 bases, the J end by 4 bases, with 24 bases between.

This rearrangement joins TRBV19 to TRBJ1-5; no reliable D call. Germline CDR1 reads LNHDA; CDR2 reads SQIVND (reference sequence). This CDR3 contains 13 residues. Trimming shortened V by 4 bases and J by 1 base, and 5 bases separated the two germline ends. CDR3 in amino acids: CASSTQSNQPQHF. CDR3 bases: TGTGCCAGTAGTACGCAAAGCAATCAGCCCCAGCATTTT.

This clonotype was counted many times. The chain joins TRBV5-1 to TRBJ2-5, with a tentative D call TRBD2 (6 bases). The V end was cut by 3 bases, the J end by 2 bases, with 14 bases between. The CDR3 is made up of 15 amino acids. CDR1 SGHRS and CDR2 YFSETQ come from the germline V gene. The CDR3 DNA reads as TGCGCCAGCAGCTCCGGGGGAAGGGGTCAAGAGACCCAGTACTTC. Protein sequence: CASSSGGRGQETQYF.

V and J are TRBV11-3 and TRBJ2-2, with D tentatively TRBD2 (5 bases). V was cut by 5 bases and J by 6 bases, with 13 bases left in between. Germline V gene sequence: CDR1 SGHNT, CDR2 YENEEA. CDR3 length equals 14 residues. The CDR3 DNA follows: TGTGCCAGCAGCCTCGGGGATAACGCCGGGGAGCTGTTTTTT. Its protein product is CASSLGDNAGELFF. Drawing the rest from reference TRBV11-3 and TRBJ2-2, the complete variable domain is EAGVVQSPRYKIIEKKQPVAFWCNPISGHNTLYWYLQNLGQGPELLIRYENEEAVDDSQLPKDRFSAERLKGVDSTLKIQPAELGDSAVYLCASSLGDNAGELFFGEGSRLTVL.